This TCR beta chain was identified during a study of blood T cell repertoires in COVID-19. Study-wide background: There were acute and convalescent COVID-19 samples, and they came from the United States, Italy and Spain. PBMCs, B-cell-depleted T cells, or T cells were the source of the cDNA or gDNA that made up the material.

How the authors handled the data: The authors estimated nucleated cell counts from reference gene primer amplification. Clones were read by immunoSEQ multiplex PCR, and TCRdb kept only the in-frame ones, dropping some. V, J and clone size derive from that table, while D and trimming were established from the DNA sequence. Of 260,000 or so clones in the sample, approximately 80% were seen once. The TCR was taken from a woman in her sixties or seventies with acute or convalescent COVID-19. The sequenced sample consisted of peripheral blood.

The CDR3 is CASSSTGVTGELFF. The DNA for the CDR3 is TGTGCCAGCAGCTCGACAGGGGTCACCGGGGAGCTGTTTTTT. The rearrangement links TRBV7-9 to TRBJ2-2, with 8 bases identical to TRBD1. Germline values: CDR1 SEHNR, CDR2 FQNEAQ (reference sequence). V shed 4 bases, J shed 4 bases, and the junction held 2 bases outside the gene matches. This CDR3 contains 14 residues.